This T cell receptor (beta chain) was obtained from a study of cytomegalovirus exposure and HLA in healthy donors. V gave up 5 bases and J gave up 5 bases; unmatched junction bases: 12. Per the germline V gene, CDR1 is SEHNR and CDR2 is FQNEAQ (reference sequence). This CDR3 is 16 amino acids long. Vbeta (60) and Jbeta (13) primers were used in the PCR. Method: immunoSEQ multiplex PCR; TCRdb's copy keeps in-frame clones and lacks some. Of some 100,000 clones listed, about 72% were seen once; the top ten hold around 16%. Note on this clone: What it binds is not known.

Overall study results and limits: What TCR beta sequences reportedly achieved was accurate prediction of HLA-A and HLA-B alleles in most subjects. The authors later linked a missense DCLRE1C variant to TCR beta V- and J-gene trimming. A reported reduction in N-insertions relative to the roughly 710-donor mean was seen in an Asian-associated ancestry cluster in a later analysis. Sequencing likely caused a cluster of highly shared sequence variants.

This sequence joins TRBV7-9 and TRBJ1-2; TRBD1 agrees at 9 bases. This TCR derives from a man aged 50 to 59 in good health and CMV-seropositive. Sequencing used PBMCs. The chain's CDR3 is CASSRPGQGARYGYTF. CDR3 bases: TGTGCCAGCAGCAGACCGGGACAGGGTGCGAGGTATGGCTACACCTTC.